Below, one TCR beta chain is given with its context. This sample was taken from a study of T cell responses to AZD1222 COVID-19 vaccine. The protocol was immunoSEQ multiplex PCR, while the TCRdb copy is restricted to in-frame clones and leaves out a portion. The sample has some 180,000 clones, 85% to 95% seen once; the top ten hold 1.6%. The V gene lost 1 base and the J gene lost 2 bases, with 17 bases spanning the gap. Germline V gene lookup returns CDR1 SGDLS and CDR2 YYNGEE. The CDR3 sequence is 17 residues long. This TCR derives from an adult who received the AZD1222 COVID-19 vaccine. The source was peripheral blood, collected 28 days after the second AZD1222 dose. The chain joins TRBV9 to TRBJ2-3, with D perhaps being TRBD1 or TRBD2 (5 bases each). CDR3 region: CASSVYHGTAYTDTQYF. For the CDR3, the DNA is TGTGCCAGCAGCGTATATCATGGGACCGCCTACACAGATACGCAGTATTTT.